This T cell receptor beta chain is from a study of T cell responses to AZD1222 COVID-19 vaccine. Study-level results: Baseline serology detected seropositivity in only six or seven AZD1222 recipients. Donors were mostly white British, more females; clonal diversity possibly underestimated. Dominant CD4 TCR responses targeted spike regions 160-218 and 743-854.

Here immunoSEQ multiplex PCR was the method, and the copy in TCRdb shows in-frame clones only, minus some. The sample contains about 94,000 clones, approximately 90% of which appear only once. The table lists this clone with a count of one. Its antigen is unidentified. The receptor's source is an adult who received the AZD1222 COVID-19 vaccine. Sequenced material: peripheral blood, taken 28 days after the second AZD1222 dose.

CDR3 bases: TGTGCCAGCAGCCGACTCCTCTCTAGCGGGAGGGCCTTTGTCCACGAGCAGTACTTC. Its translation: CASSRLLSSGRAFVHEQYF. J is TRBJ2-7 and V is TRBV3-1 (or the pseudogene TRBV3-2); 12 nucleotides agree with TRBD2. The length of the CDR3 is 19 residues. After removal of 4 bases from V and 5 bases from J, the junction contained 18 bases not matched to a gene. The germline gives CDR1 LGHDT, CDR2 YNNKEL (reference sequence).